Reported below is one T cell receptor (beta chain). Its recognized antigen is unknown. One base away there is no much larger clone; base qualities are not given. This specimen comes from a study of coeliac disease (dated by TCRdb to 2022 to 2024). In terms of the full investigation: High-resolution HLA typing was unavailable, so biased TRBV7-2 usage was queried as a proof of principle. Small intestinal lymphocyte fractions from coeliac and non-coeliac patients were analysed in the study using next-generation sequencing of rearranged TRB and TRG CDR3 regions. Of the 30 or so patients in the full study, around 22 had coeliac disease confirmed by serology and 8 were controls with non-small intestinal disorders. The study was aimed at characterising TR repertoires of small intestinal T cells in active, refractory type I and gluten-free-diet-treated coeliac disease. TRB sequencing was successfully performed on samples from roughly 30 subjects, among which 20 to 25 paired bulk unsorted intraepithelial and lamina propria cell samples were included.

Aliquots of hundreds of thousands of cells were frozen in DMSO/FBS in liquid nitrogen, and a single aliquot per fraction was used for sequencing. All 30 or so patients in the study underwent endoscopy and small intestinal biopsy. Lamina propria cells were released by collagenase digestion of the biopsy tissue left over after intraepithelial cell isolation. The Qiagen DNeasy blood extraction kit was used to extract genomic DNA from the frozen unsorted cell fractions. Receptors were amplified or captured by the immunoSEQ multiplex PCR assay. The TR loci underwent multiplexed PCR amplification, with J gene segments targeted by reverse primers and V gene segments targeted by forward primers. The amplified CDR3 regions were sequenced using the Illumina HiSeq System. Per the original workflow: To strip out PCR and sequencing errors and collapse the data into unique sequences, a nearest-neighbour algorithm merged closely related reads. Two measures summarised the repertoires: clonality, and T cell density, defined as TR molecules per amount of genomic DNA input. CDR3 amino acid sequences present in at least 80% of unsorted samples were defined as public TRs and were then tested for differential abundance between coeliac and control samples. Each lamina propria sample was queried against a list of 218 published gliadin-specific TRB sequences. Kruskal-Wallis tests followed by Dunn post-tests were used to test for differences in clonality and density between disease groups. Held by TCRdb, this immuneACCESS table contains in-frame sequences only and omits some clones. Under half of the omission traces to an unresolved V gene where checked; the cause of the rest is unknown. The V and J calls and clone size are taken from that table; D and trimming were inferred from the DNA. In this sample the table shows several thousand clones, around 60% of which occur a single time. Approximately 23% of the sample is taken by the ten largest.

CDR3 length: 15 amino acids, cysteine to phenylalanine. The sequence is cut down to CDR3 DNA, 45 bases in frame from base 1. Per the germline V gene, SGHDT is the CDR1 and YYEEEE is the CDR2. V was cut back by 2 bases and J by 1 base, leaving a gap of 12 bases between them. General study outcomes and caveats: The authors judged the approach to be unsuitable for unbiased detection of gliadin-specific T cells, because gliadin-specific T cells are scarce and rarely shared between patients. Published gliadin-specific TRB sequences turned up in about 45% of the 18 coeliac lamina propria samples, compared with only 1 of 6 controls. TRB repertoires were mostly private, with most amino acid sequences found in only one sample, and V-gene usage showed no significant difference between disease groups. High-purity fractions were not obtained when intraepithelial cells were separated from lamina propria cells, so cross-contamination between compartments was possible. Lower clonality than in controls was observed in the TRB and TRG repertoires of active coeliac intraepithelial and lamina propria samples, suggesting that diverse T cells were recruited.

The receptor chain draws on TRBV5-6 and TRBJ1-1; the D segment cannot be called with confidence. This receptor was identified in a woman aged 30 to 39 without celiac disease. Sequencing was performed on lymphocytes from the gut lamina propria. What the cell subset or site label conveys for this sample: lamina propria cell (LPC) fraction of small intestinal biopsy. The CDR3 region reads CASSLRSKANTEAFF. In nucleotides, the sequence is TGTGCCAGCAGCTTAAGGAGTAAGGCGAACACTGAAGCTTTCTTT.